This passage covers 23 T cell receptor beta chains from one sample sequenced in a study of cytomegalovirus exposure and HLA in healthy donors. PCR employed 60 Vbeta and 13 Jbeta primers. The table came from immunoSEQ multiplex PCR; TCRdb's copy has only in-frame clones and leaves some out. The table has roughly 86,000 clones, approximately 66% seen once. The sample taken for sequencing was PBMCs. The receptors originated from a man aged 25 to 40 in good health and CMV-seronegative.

CDR3 amino acids: CAYSNRGAYGYTF. CDR3 sequence (DNA): TGTGCCTACAGTAACAGGGGCGCGTATGGCTACACCTTC. The chain joins TRBV30 to TRBJ1-2; TRBD1 aligns across 7 bases. The germline V gene has CDR1 GTSNPN and CDR2 SVGIG (reference sequence). V dropped 7 bases and J dropped 5; count of bases not matched to a gene: 10. This CDR3 is built from 13 residues.

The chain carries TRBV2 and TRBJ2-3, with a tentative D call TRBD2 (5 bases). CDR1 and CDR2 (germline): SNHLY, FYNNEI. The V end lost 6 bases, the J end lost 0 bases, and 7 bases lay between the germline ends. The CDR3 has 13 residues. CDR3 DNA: TGTGCCAGCAGAGGAGGAAGCACAGATACGCAGTATTTT. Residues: CASRGGSTDTQYF.

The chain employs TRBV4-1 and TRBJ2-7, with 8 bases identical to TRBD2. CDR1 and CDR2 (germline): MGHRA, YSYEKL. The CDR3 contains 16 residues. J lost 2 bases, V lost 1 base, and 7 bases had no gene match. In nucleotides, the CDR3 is TGCGCCAGCAGCCAAGTAACTAGCGGAGAGGCCTACGAGCAGTACTTC. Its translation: CASSQVTSGEAYEQYF.

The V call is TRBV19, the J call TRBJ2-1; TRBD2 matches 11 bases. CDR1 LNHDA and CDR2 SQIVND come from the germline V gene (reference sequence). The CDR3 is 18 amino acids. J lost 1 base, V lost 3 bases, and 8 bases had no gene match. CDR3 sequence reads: CASSIPQGLAASYNEQFF. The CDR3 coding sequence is TGTGCCAGTAGTATCCCCCAGGGACTAGCGGCTTCCTACAATGAGCAGTTCTTC.

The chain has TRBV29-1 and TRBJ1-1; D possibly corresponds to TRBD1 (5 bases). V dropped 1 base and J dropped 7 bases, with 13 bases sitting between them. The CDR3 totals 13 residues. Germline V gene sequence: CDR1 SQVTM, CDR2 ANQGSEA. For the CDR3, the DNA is TGCAGCGTTGAAGTTCGGGCCCAGGGTGAAGCTTTCTTT. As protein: CSVEVRAQGEAFF.

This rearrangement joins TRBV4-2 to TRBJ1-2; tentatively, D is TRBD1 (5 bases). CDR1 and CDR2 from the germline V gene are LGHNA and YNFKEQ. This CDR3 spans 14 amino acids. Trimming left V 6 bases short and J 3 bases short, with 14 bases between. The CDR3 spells CASSKVGGDYGYTF. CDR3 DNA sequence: TGTGCCAGCAGTAAGGTTGGGGGGGACTATGGCTACACCTTC.

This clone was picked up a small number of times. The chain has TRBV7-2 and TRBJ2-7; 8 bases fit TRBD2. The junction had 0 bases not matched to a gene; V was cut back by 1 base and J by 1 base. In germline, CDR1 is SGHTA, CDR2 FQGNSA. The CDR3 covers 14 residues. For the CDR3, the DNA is TGTGCCAGCAGCTTAGAGCGGGGGTCCTACGAGCAGTACTTC. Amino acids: CASSLERGSYEQYF.

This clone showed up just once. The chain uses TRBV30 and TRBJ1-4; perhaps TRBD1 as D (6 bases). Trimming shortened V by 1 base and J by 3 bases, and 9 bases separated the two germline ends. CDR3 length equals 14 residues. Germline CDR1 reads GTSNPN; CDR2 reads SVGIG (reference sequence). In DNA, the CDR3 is TGTGCCTGGAGTGAACCAGGGGCTAATGAAAAACTGTTTTTT. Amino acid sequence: CAWSEPGANEKLFF.

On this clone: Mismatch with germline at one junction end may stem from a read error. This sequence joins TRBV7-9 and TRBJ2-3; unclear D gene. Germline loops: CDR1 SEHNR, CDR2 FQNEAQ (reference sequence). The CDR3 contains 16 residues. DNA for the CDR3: TGTTCCAGCAGCTTAAGTATGATTCAAACCGCGGATACGCAGTATTTT. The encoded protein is CSSSLSMIQTADTQYF.

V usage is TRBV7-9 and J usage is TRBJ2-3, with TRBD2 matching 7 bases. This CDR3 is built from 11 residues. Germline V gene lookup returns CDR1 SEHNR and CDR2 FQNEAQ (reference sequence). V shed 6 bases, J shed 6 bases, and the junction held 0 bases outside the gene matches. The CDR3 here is CASRGGDTQYF. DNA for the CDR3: TGTGCCAGCAGGGGGGGGGATACGCAGTATTTT.

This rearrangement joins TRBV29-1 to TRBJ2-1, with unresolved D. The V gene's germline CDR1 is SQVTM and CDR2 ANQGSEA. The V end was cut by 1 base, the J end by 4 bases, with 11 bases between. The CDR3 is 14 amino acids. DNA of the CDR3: TGCAGCGTTGAAGGAGTCCGGTCGTACAATGAGCAGTTCTTC. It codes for CSVEGVRSYNEQFF.

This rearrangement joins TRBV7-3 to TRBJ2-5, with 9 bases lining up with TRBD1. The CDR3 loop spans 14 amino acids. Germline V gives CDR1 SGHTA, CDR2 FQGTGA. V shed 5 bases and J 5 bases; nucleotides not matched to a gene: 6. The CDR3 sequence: CASSHRGRSETQYF. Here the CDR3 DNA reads TGTGCCAGCAGCCACAGGGGGCGTTCTGAGACCCAGTACTTC.

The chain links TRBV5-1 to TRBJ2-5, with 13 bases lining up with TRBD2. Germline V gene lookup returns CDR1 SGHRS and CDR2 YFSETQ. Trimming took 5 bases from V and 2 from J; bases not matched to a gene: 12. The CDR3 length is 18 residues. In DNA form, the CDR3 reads TGCGCCAGCAGATACGGAGGACTAGCGGGGGACCAACAAGAGACCCAGTACTTC. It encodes CASRYGGLAGDQQETQYF.

The CDR3 loop is CASSKKTGGRNTGELFF. The CDR3 nucleotides read TGCGCCAGCAGTAAAAAAACAGGGGGCAGGAACACCGGGGAGCTGTTTTTT. This chain connects TRBV10-2 to TRBJ2-2; 9 bases match TRBD1. The V segment lost 5 bases and the J segment 1 base; nucleotides outside the gene matches: 8. The CDR3 loop spans 17 amino acids. Germline assignment: CDR1 WSHSY and CDR2 SAAADI.

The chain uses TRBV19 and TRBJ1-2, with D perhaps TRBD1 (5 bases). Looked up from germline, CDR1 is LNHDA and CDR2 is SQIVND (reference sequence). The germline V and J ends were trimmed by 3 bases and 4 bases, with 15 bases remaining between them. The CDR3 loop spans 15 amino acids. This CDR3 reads CASSMRGVGAYGYTF. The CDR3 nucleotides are TGTGCCAGTAGTATGCGTGGGGTAGGGGCCTATGGCTACACCTTC. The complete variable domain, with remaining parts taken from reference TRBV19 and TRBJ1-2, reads DGGITQSPKYLFRKEGQNVTLSCEQNLNHDAMYWYRQDPGQGLRLIYYSQIVNDFQKGDIAEGYSVSREKKESFPLTVTSAQKNPTAFYLCASSMRGVGAYGYTFGSGTRLTVV.

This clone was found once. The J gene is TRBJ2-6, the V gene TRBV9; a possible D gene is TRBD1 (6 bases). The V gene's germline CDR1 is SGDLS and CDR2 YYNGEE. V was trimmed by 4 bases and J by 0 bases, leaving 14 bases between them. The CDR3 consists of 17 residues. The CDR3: CASSYRQATSGANVLTF. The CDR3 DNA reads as TGTGCCAGCAGCTACAGACAGGCTACCTCTGGGGCCAACGTCCTGACTTTC.

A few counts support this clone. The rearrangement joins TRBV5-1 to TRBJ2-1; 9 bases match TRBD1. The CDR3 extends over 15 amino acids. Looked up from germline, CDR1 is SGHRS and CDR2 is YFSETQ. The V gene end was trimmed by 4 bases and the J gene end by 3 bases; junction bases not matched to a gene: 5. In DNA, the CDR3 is TGCGCCAGCAGCGACCGGGACAGGGACTACAATGAGCAGTTCTTC. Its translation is CASSDRDRDYNEQFF.

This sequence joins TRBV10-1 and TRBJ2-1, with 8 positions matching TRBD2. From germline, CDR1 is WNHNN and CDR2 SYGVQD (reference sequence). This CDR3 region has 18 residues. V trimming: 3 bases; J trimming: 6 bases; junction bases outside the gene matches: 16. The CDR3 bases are TGCGCCAGCAGTGATTATCAGCGGGAGCCCTACAACTTCAATGAGCAGTTCTTC. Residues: CASSDYQREPYNFNEQFF.

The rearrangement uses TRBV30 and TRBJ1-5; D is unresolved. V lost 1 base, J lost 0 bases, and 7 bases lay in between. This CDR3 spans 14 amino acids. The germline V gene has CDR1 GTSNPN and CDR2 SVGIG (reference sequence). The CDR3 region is CAWSGAVSNQPQHF. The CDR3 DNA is TGTGCCTGGAGTGGTGCAGTTAGCAATCAGCCCCAGCATTTT.

As DNA, the CDR3 is TGTGCCAGCAGCTTAAAAGGAGGAGGCAGCGAAAAACTGTTTTTT. It is translated as CASSLKGGGSEKLFF. V and J are TRBV7-3 and TRBJ1-4; D is unresolved. Germline V lookup: CDR1 SGHTA, CDR2 FQGTGA. The CDR3 length is 15 residues. Trimming took 1 base from V and 8 from J, leaving 14 bases between them.

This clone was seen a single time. The CDR3 is CASRPRGYSNQPQHF. The CDR3 DNA reads TGTGCCAGTCGACCCAGGGGGTATAGCAATCAGCCCCAGCATTTT. The chain uses TRBV19 and TRBJ1-5; the match to TRBD1 covers 7 bases. The CDR3 runs 15 residues. J was trimmed by 0 bases and V by 8 bases; bases with no gene match: 7. Germline CDR1 reads LNHDA; CDR2 reads SQIVND (reference sequence). Full variable domain (missing parts from reference TRBV19 and TRBJ1-5): DGGITQSPKYLFRKEGQNVTLSCEQNLNHDAMYWYRQDPGQGLRLIYYSQIVNDFQKGDIAEGYSVSREKKESFPLTVTSAQKNPTAFYLCASRPRGYSNQPQHFGDGTRLSIL.

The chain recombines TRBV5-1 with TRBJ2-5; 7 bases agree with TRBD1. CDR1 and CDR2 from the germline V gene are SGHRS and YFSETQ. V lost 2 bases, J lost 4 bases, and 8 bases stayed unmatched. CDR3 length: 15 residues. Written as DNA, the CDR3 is TGCGCCAGCAGCTTCTTGCAGGGGGATGGAGAGACCCAGTACTTC. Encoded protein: CASSFLQGDGETQYF. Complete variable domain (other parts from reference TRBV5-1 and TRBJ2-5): KAGVTQTPRYLIKTRGQQVTLSCSPISGHRSVSWYQQTPGQGLQFLFEYFSETQRNKGNFPGRFSGRQFSNSRSEMNVSTLELGDSALYLCASSFLQGDGETQYFGPGTRLLVL.

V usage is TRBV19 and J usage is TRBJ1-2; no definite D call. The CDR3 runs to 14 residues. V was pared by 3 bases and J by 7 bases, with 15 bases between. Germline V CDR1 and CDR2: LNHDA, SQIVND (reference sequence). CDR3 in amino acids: CASSMSRVAGGYTF. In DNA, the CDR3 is TGTGCCAGTAGTATGTCGAGGGTGGCAGGTGGCTACACCTTC.